Included here is one TCR beta chain sequence, with context. As originally analysed: Scientists estimated how many nucleated cells there were by amplifying reference gene primers. Sequenced by immunoSEQ multiplex PCR; TCRdb stores in-frame clones only, minus some. D and trimming were read from the DNA, whereas the V and J calls and clone size are those reported in that table. The sample consists of tens of thousands of clones, approximately 80% of them appearing once. The sample is drawn from a study of blood T cell repertoires in COVID-19. Study as a whole: From the United States, Italy and Spain came samples of acute and convalescent COVID-19. T cells, B-cell-depleted T cells, or PBMCs provided the cDNA or gDNA that served as material.

Trimming left V 4 bases short and J 6 bases short, with 17 bases between. This CDR3 has 15 residues. The germline V gene encodes CDR1 SGDLS and CDR2 YYNGEE. This sequence originates from a man older than 75 with acute or convalescent COVID-19. J is TRBJ1-3 and V is TRBV9, with unresolved D. Material: peripheral blood. The CDR3 coding sequence is TGTGCCAGCAGCTCCAGAGGGCCAGGTTCAAACACCATATATTTT. Protein: CASSSRGPGSNTIYF.